This T cell receptor beta chain is from a study of control samples from healthy donors and cancer patients. This CDR3 contains 16 residues. This table comes from immunoSEQ multiplex PCR, and its TCRdb copy is limited to in-frame clones, with some not included. Of around 100,000 clones listed, roughly 89% are singletons. The clonotype was recovered from a man aged 25-45 years in good health. The chain uses TRBV12-2 and TRBJ2-2. TRBV12-2 is given as a pseudogene. Sequencing used blood. CDR3 DNA: TGTGCAAGTCGCTTGGAGGTAGGACATTTCACCGGGGAGCTGTTTTTT. This sequence encodes CASRLEVGHFTGELFF.